This entry lists 5 T cell receptor beta chains sequenced from one sample in a study of Ad26.COV2.S vaccination and SARS-CoV-2 variants. The repertoire was sequenced with immunoSEQ multiplex PCR; TCRdb's copy has only in-frame clones and lacks some. The table records 300,000 to 350,000 clones, approximately 86% of them present only once. Indicated treatment: 15 to 20 received Ad26.COV2.S at low or high dose, single or two shots; several received placebo; per-sample allocation not given. Samples analyzed were those drawn on day 63 after the first vaccine or placebo injection. Sequencing used peripheral blood, obtained in a trial of Ad26.COV2.S vaccine versus placebo. These receptors all come from a person between 18 and 59 years old who received the Ad26.COV2.S COVID-19 vaccine or a placebo.

This rearrangement joins TRBV7-2 to TRBJ1-5, with TRBD1 as a possible D gene (5 bases). This CDR3 comprises 16 residues. V lost 2 bases to trimming and J lost 1 base, with 12 bases between them. Germline CDR1 is SGHTA and CDR2 is FQGNSA. The CDR3 sequence: CASSLRGGLSNQPQHF. The CDR3 DNA is TGTGCCAGCAGCTTACGGGGGGGACTGAGCAATCAGCCCCAGCATTTT.

The chain recombines TRBV19 with TRBJ1-4; D is uncertain. Germline CDR1 is LNHDA and CDR2 is SQIVND (reference sequence). The CDR3 loop spans 14 amino acids. Between the trimmed V and J ends, which lost 5 bases and 2 bases, there was a span of 9 bases. Written as DNA, the CDR3 is TGTGCCAGTAGTGGAGGACTCACTAATGAAAAACTGTTTTTT. Translating it yields CASSGGLTNEKLFF.

The chain couples TRBV7-9 to TRBJ2-5; TRBD1 might be the D (6 bases). CDR3 size: 16 residues. CDR1 SEHNR and CDR2 FQNEAQ come from the germline V gene (reference sequence). V dropped 5 bases and J dropped 4 bases, with 20 bases sitting between them. CDR3 region: CASSQITGSEGETQYF. CDR3 nucleotides: TGTGCCAGCAGCCAAATAACAGGGTCCGAAGGAGAGACCCAGTACTTC.

The chain joins TRBV7-2 to TRBJ2-3, with 9 bases fitting TRBD2. Germline V gives CDR1 SGHTA, CDR2 FQGNSA. The CDR3 runs 17 residues. J gave up 4 bases and V 0 bases, and 8 bases lay outside the gene matches. The CDR3: CASSLASLRGGADTQYF. DNA for the CDR3: TGTGCCAGCAGCTTAGCGTCCCTGCGGGGGGGCGCAGATACGCAGTATTTT. The whole variable domain, remainder taken from reference TRBV7-2 and TRBJ2-3, is GAGVSQSPSNKVTEKGKDVELRCDPISGHTALYWYRQSLGQGLEFLIYFQGNSAPDKSGLPSDRFSAERTGGSVSTLTIQRTQQEDSAVYLCASSLASLRGGADTQYFGPGTRLTVL.

As for this clone: Additional DNA sequences in this sample encode the identical CDR3. The chain couples TRBV6-2 or TRBV6-3 to TRBJ2-7; D ambiguous. The CDR3 runs to 12 residues. V was shortened by 0 bases and J by 3 bases, with 3 bases between the two germline ends. Germline CDR1 reads MNHEY; CDR2 reads SVGEGT. CDR3 nucleotides: TGTGCCAGCAGTTACTCGCGCTACGAGCAGTACTTC. This encodes CASSYSRYEQYF.